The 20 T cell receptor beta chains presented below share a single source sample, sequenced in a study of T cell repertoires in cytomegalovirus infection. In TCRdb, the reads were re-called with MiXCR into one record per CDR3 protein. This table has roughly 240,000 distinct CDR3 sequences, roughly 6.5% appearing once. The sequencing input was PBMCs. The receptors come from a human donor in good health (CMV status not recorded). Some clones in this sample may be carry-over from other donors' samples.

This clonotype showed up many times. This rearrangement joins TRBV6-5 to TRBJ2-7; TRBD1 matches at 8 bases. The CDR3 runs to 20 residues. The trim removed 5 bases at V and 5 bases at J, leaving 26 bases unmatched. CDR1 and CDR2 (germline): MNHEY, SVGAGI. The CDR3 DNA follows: TGTGCCAGCAGTGCCCTTGGTGGACAGGGCATACTCGGCCCTCCGGACGAGCAGTACTTC. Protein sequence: CASSALGGQGILGPPDEQYF.

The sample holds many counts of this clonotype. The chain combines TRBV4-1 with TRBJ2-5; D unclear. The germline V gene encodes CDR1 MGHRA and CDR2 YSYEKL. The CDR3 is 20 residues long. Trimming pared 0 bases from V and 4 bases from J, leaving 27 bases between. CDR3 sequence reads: CASSQEWALEIGDPRETQYF. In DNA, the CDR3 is TGCGCCAGCAGCCAAGAGTGGGCACTTGAAATTGGCGACCCAAGAGAGACCCAGTACTTC.

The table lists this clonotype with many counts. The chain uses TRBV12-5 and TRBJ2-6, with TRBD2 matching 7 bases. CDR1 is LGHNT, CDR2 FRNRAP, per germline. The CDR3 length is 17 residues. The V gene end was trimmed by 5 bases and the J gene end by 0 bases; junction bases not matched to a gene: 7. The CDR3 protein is CASGQGAGNSGANVLTF. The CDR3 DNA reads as TGTGCTAGTGGTCAGGGAGCGGGAAACTCTGGGGCCAACGTCCTGACTTTC.

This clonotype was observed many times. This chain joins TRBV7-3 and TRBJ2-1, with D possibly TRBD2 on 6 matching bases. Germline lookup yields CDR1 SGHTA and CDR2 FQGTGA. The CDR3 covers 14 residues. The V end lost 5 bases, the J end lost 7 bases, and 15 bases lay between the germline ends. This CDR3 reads CASSPSLGRNEQFF. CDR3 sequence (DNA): TGTGCCAGCAGCCCCAGTCTTGGGAGGAATGAGCAGTTCTTC.

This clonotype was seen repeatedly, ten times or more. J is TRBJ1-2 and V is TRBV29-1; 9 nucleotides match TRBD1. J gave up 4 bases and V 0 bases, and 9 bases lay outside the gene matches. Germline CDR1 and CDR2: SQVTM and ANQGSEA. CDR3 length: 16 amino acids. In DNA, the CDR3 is TGCAGCGTTGAAGATCAGGACAGGGGAGGTGCCTATGGCTACACCTTC. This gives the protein CSVEDQDRGGAYGYTF.

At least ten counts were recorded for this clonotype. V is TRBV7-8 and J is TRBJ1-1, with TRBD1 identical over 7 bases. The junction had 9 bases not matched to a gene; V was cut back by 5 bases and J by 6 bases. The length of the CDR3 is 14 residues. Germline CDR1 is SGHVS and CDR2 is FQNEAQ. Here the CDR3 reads CASSTNRGLSEAFF. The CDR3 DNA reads TGTGCCAGCAGCACAAACAGGGGCTTATCTGAAGCTTTCTTT.

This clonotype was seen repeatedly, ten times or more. The CDR3 DNA reads TGTGCCAGCAGCCCGGGACAGGCTTTACGCTTAAACACTGAAGCTTTCTTT. Amino acid sequence: CASSPGQALRLNTEAFF. The chain joins TRBV7-2 to TRBJ1-1; 8 positions match TRBD1. V shed 5 bases and J 2 bases; nucleotides not matched to a gene: 13. CDR1 is SGHTA, CDR2 FQGNSA, per germline. The length of the CDR3 is 17 residues.

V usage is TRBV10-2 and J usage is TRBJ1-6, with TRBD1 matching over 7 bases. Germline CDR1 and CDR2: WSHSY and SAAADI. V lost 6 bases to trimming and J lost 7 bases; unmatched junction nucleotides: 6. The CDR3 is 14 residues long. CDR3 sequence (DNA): TGCGCCAGCAGCCCGGGGACAGAGAATTCACCCCTCCACTTT. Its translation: CASSPGTENSPLHF.

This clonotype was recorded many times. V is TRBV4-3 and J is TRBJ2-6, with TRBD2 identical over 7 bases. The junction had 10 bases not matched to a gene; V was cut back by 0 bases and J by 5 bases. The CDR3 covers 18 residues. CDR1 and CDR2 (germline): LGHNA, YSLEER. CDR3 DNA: TGCGCCAGCAGCCAAGATTGGCTAGCGGCCCAATGGGCCAACGTCCTGACTTTC. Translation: CASSQDWLAAQWANVLTF.

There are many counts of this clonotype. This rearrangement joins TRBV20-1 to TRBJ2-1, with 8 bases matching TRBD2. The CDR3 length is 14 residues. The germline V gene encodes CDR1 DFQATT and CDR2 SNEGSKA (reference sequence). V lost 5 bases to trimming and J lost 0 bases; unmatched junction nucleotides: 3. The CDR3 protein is CSARRGASYNEQFF. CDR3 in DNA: TGCAGTGCTCGGCGGGGGGCCTCCTACAATGAGCAGTTCTTC.

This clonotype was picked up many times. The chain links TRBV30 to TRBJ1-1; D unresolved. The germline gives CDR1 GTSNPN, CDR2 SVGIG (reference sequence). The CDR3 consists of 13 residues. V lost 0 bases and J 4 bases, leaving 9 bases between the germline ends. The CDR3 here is CAWSVLPGTEAFF. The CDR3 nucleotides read TGTGCCTGGAGTGTACTGCCGGGCACTGAAGCTTTCTTT.

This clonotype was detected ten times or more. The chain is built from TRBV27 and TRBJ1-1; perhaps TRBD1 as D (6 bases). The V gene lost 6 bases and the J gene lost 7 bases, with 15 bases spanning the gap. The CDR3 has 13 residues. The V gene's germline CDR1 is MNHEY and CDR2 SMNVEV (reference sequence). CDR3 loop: CASRGYREGEAFF. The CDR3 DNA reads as TGTGCCAGCAGAGGGTACAGGGAAGGTGAAGCTTTCTTT.

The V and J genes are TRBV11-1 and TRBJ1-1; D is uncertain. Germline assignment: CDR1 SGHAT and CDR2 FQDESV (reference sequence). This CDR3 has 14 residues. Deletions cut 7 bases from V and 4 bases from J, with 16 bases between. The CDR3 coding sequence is TGTGCCAGCACCTCCGCCAGGACGCTCACTGAAGCTTTCTTT. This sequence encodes CASTSARTLTEAFF.

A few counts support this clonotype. The CDR3, as DNA: TGCAGCGTTGAAGGACAGGGCATAAGCTCTGGAAACACCATATATTTT. Amino acid sequence: CSVEGQGISSGNTIYF. V and J are TRBV29-1 and TRBJ1-3, with 7 bases identical to TRBD1. The junction had 6 bases not matched to a gene; V was cut back by 1 base and J by 0 bases. The V gene's germline CDR1 is SQVTM and CDR2 ANQGSEA. The CDR3 extends over 16 amino acids.

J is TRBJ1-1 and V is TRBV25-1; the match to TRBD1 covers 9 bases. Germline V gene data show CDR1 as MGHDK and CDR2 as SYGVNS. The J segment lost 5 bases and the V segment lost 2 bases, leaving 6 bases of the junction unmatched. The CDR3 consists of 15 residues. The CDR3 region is CASSETGGAKTEAFF. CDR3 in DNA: TGTGCCAGCAGTGAAACAGGGGGCGCGAAGACTGAAGCTTTCTTT. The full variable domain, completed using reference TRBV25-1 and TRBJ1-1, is EADIYQTPRYLVIGTGKKITLECSQTMGHDKMYWYQQDPGMELHLIHYSYGVNSTEKGDLSSESTVSRIRTEHFPLTLESARPSHTSQYLCASSETGGAKTEAFFGQGTRLTVV.

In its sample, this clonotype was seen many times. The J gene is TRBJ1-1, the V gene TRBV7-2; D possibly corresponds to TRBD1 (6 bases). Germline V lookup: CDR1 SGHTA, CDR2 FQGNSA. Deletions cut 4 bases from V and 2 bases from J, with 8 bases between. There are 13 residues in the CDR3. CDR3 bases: TGTGCCAGCAGCTGGGGGCAAAACACTGAAGCTTTCTTT. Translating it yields CASSWGQNTEAFF.

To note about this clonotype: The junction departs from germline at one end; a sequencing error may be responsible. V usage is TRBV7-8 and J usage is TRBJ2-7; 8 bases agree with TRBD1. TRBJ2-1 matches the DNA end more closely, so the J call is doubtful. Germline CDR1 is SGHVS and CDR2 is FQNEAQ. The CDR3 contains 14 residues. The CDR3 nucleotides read TGTACCAGCCGATCCCAGGGGGCCTTCTACGAGCAGTTCTTC. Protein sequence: CTSRSQGAFYEQFF.

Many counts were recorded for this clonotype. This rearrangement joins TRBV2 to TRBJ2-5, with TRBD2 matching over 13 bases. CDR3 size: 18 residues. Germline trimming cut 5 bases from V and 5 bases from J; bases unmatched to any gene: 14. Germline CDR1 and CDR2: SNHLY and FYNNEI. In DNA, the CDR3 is TGTGCCAGCAGTCTAGGACTAGCGGGGGTCCTCGGGGAGGAGACCCAGTACTTC. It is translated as CASSLGLAGVLGEETQYF.

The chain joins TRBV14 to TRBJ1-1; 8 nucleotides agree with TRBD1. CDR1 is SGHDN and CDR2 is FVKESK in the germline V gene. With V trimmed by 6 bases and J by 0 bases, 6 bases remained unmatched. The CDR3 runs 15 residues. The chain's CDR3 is CASSAGQGLNTEAFF. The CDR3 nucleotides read TGTGCCAGCAGTGCTGGACAGGGATTGAACACTGAAGCTTTCTTT.

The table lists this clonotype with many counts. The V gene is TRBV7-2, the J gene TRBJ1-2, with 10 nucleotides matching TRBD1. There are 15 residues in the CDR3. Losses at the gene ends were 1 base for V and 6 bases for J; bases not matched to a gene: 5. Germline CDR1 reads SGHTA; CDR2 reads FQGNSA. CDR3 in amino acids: CASSLVLDRGNGYTF. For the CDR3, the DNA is TGTGCCAGCAGCTTAGTGTTGGACAGGGGGAATGGCTACACCTTC.